This TCR beta chain was identified in a study of blood T cell repertoires in COVID-19. Clones were read by immunoSEQ multiplex PCR, and TCRdb kept only the in-frame ones, dropping some. This table holds 150,000 to 200,000 clones, 88% found once. CDR1 is SGHDT and CDR2 is YYEEEE in the germline V gene. The CDR3 has 18 amino acids. Losses at the gene ends were 4 bases for V and 0 bases for J; bases not matched to a gene: 14. Sequencing input: peripheral blood. This clonotype originated in a man aged 70 or older with active or convalescent COVID-19. The genes are TRBV5-6 and TRBJ2-7, with TRBD1 matching over 9 bases. DNA of the CDR3: TGTGCCAGCAGCGGAGCCGGGACAGGGTTTCCCCACTCCTACGAGCAGTACTTC. It translates to CASSGAGTGFPHSYEQYF.